These 20 T cell receptor beta chains share one sample of origin, sequenced in a study of T cells in localized non-small cell lung cancer. Method: immunoSEQ multiplex PCR; TCRdb's copy keeps in-frame clones and lacks some. This sample has under 35,000 clones, with approximately 90% found just once. The material was peripheral blood mononuclear cells, obtained before any cancer treatment. These receptors all come from a woman aged 35-75 years with stage III lung adenocarcinoma.

This clone occurred once. The chain uses TRBV5-4 and TRBJ2-3; 10 nucleotides match TRBD2. CDR1 SGHNT and CDR2 YYREEE come from the germline V gene (reference sequence). CDR3 size: 15 residues. Trimming cost V 4 bases and J 1 base; bases outside gene matches: 3. Here the CDR3 reads CASSPGTSGTDTQYF. Written as DNA, the CDR3 is TGTGCCAGCAGCCCAGGGACTAGCGGCACAGATACGCAGTATTTT.

V and J are TRBV9 and TRBJ1-6; 8 positions agree with TRBD1. V lost 5 bases to trimming and J lost 1 base; unmatched junction nucleotides: 11. In germline, CDR1 is SGDLS, CDR2 YYNGEE. This CDR3 region has 18 residues. The DNA of the CDR3 is TGTGCCAGCAGAGGGCGGGCAGGGGGCTTGTCCTATAATTCACCCCTCCACTTT. Encoded protein: CASRGRAGGLSYNSPLHF.

This chain uses TRBV2 with TRBJ2-7; D unresolved. CDR3 length: 14 amino acids. CDR1 SNHLY and CDR2 FYNNEI come from the germline V gene. With 6 bases removed from V and 2 bases from J, the gap between germline ends came to 14 bases. CDR3 in amino acids: CASSREQFPYEQYF. CDR3 coding DNA: TGTGCCAGCAGCCGAGAACAGTTCCCCTACGAGCAGTACTTC. The full variable domain, in which reference TRBV2 and TRBJ2-7 provide the parts outside the CDR3, is EPEVTQTPSHQVTQMGQEVILRCVPISNHLYFYWYRQILGQKVEFLVSFYNNEISEKSEIFDDQFSVERPDGSNFTLKIRSTKLEDSAMYFCASSREQFPYEQYFGPGTRLTVT.

The chain has TRBV6-6 and TRBJ2-1; weak D call: TRBD2 (5 bases). Germline V gene lookup returns CDR1 MNHNY and CDR2 SVGAGI (reference sequence). V dropped 0 bases and J dropped 7 bases, with 16 bases sitting between them. The CDR3 consists of 16 residues. CDR3 protein: CASSYSATGKQNEQFF. CDR3 bases: TGTGCCAGCAGTTACTCGGCTACCGGGAAGCAGAATGAGCAGTTCTTC.

The rearrangement uses TRBV5-1 and TRBJ1-2; perhaps TRBD1 as D (5 bases). Germline V CDR1 and CDR2: SGHRS, YFSETQ. Between the trimmed V and J ends, which lost 4 bases and 4 bases, there was a span of 26 bases. The CDR3 has 18 amino acids. CDR3 nucleotides: TGCGCCAGCAGCCCTGCGACCGGGACGACCTTCACCTTCTATGGCTACACCTTC. Translated, it gives CASSPATGTTFTFYGYTF.

Turning to this clone: A read error may account for a junction end that differs from germline. The rearrangement joins TRBV6-7 to TRBJ1-2, with D perhaps matching TRBD1 (5 bases). TRBV6-7 qualifies as an ORF whose function is uncertain. CDR3 length: 9 residues. The CDR3 here is CASSHRDRF. CDR3 nucleotides: TGTGCCAGCAGCCACCGGGACCGCTTC.

For the CDR3, the DNA is TGTGCCAGCAGTTCAGGAACCTACAATGAGCAGTTCTTC. Translation gives CASSSGTYNEQFF. V is TRBV6-6 and J is TRBJ2-1; D gene unclear. The CDR3 has 13 amino acids. The V and J ends lost 4 bases and 2 bases respectively, with 6 bases between them. Germline V CDR1 and CDR2: MNHNY, SVGAGI (reference sequence).

This clone appeared a few times. The chain recombines TRBV5-8 with TRBJ1-2; D unclear. The CDR3 contains 15 residues. With 0 bases removed from V and 0 bases from J, the gap between germline ends came to 9 bases. The germline V gene encodes CDR1 SGHTS and CDR2 YDEGEE. CDR3 amino acids: CASSLDRLANYGYTF. The DNA for the CDR3 is TGTGCCAGCAGCTTGGACAGACTAGCTAACTATGGCTACACCTTC.

The V call is TRBV4-1, the J call TRBJ1-1; no firm D call. CDR3 length: 14 amino acids. The ends were cut back, 0 bases at V and 0 bases at J, with 5 bases in the middle. In germline, CDR1 is MGHRA, CDR2 YSYEKL. CDR3 DNA: TGCGCCAGCAGCCAAGATGCAGTGAACACTGAAGCTTTCTTT. Translating it yields CASSQDAVNTEAFF.

This rearrangement joins TRBV28 to TRBJ2-5; 8 bases are a match to TRBD1. Germline values: CDR1 MDHEN, CDR2 SYDVKM. The CDR3 has 13 residues. V lost 6 bases and J lost 5; bases outside the gene matches: 5. This CDR3 is CASRGQVGETQYF. The CDR3 DNA follows: TGTGCCAGCAGGGGACAGGTAGGGGAGACCCAGTACTTC.

The V and J genes are TRBV19 and TRBJ1-5; a weak D match, TRBD1 (5 bases). This CDR3 is built from 14 residues. V dropped 5 bases and J dropped 1 base, with 9 bases sitting between them. The germline CDR1 and CDR2 sequences are LNHDA and SQIVND (reference sequence). In DNA, the CDR3 is TGTGCCAGTAGTGCAGCAGGGAGCAATCAGCCCCAGCATTTT. This codes for CASSAAGSNQPQHF.

The chain carries TRBV4-1 and TRBJ2-1; no clear D. Germline V CDR1 and CDR2: MGHRA, YSYEKL. CDR3 length: 15 amino acids. V lost 1 base and J 1 base, leaving 8 bases between the germline ends. CDR3 in amino acids: CASSQGPESYNEQFF. As DNA, the CDR3 is TGCGCCAGCAGCCAAGGACCTGAGTCCTACAATGAGCAGTTCTTC.

The chain carries TRBV19 and TRBJ1-1; 8 bases line up with TRBD1. V gave up 5 bases and J gave up 5 bases; unmatched junction bases: 7. Germline CDR1 reads LNHDA; CDR2 reads SQIVND (reference sequence). The CDR3 consists of 14 residues. CDR3 amino acids: CASSSRGRRTEAFF. The DNA for the CDR3 is TGTGCCAGTAGTTCCAGGGGGCGCCGGACTGAAGCTTTCTTT.

The chain carries TRBV7-9 and TRBJ2-3, with 10 bases aligning to TRBD2. The CDR3 runs 15 residues. CDR1 and CDR2 (germline): SEHNR, FQNEAQ (reference sequence). Unmatched junction bases numbered 4, after V lost 1 base and J lost 6 bases. The CDR3 region is CASSLGTSGRDTQYF. Here the CDR3 DNA reads TGTGCCAGCAGCTTAGGGACTAGCGGACGGGATACGCAGTATTTT.

The rearrangement links TRBV9 to TRBJ2-3; 8 bases map to TRBD1. The length of the CDR3 is 16 residues. The junction had 11 bases not matched to a gene; V was cut back by 1 base and J by 7 bases. Germline CDR1 SGDLS, CDR2 YYNGEE. DNA for the CDR3: TGTGCCAGCAGCGTACTCCGGGACAGGAAACGAAATACGCAGTATTTT. Protein: CASSVLRDRKRNTQYF.

The CDR3 protein is CASSYSERSTDTQYF. The CDR3 DNA sequence: TGTGCCAGCAGTTACTCGGAGCGGAGCACAGATACGCAGTATTTT. This chain uses TRBV6-5 with TRBJ2-3, with D possibly being TRBD2 (5 bases). Germline CDR1 reads MNHEY; CDR2 reads SVGAGI. The V gene lost 0 bases and the J gene lost 0 bases, with 7 bases spanning the gap. This CDR3 contains 15 residues.

V is TRBV6-4 and J is TRBJ2-1; 8 nucleotides align to TRBD2. This CDR3 has 16 residues. V gave up 0 bases and J gave up 4 bases; unmatched junction bases: 5. The V gene's germline CDR1 is MRHNA and CDR2 SNTAGT. This chain's CDR3 is CASSDSGGGLYNEQFF. The CDR3 DNA is TGTGCCAGCAGTGACTCCGGGGGGGGCCTTTACAATGAGCAGTTCTTC.

The rearrangement joins TRBV5-1 to TRBJ1-1; tentatively, D is TRBD1 (5 bases). The CDR3 contains 14 residues. Looked up from germline, CDR1 is SGHRS and CDR2 is YFSETQ. V was pared by 2 bases and J by 5 bases, with 13 bases between. The CDR3 DNA reads as TGCGCCAGCAGCTTTCGCGGGGGAGGGACTGAAGCTTTCTTT. Translated: CASSFRGGGTEAFF. Full variable domain (missing parts from reference TRBV5-1 and TRBJ1-1): KAGVTQTPRYLIKTRGQQVTLSCSPISGHRSVSWYQQTPGQGLQFLFEYFSETQRNKGNFPGRFSGRQFSNSRSEMNVSTLELGDSALYLCASSFRGGGTEAFFGQGTRLTVV.

This chain connects TRBV9 to TRBJ2-5, with 12 bases that match TRBD1. The germline V gene has CDR1 SGDLS and CDR2 YYNGEE. The CDR3 runs 16 residues. Trimming took 4 bases from V and 5 from J; bases not matched to a gene: 9. Here the CDR3 reads CASSLGTGGLWETQYF. CDR3 DNA: TGTGCCAGCAGCCTGGGGACAGGGGGCTTGTGGGAGACCCAGTACTTC.

The V and J genes are TRBV5-5 and TRBJ1-5; 11 bases agree with TRBD1. V lost 4 bases and J lost 7; bases outside the gene matches: 7. This CDR3 comprises 15 residues. Germline V lookup: CDR1 SGHKS, CDR2 YYEKEE (reference sequence). The CDR3 reads CASSLGTGGQQPQHF. The CDR3 nucleotides read TGTGCCAGCAGCCTAGGGACAGGGGGACAACAGCCCCAGCATTTT.